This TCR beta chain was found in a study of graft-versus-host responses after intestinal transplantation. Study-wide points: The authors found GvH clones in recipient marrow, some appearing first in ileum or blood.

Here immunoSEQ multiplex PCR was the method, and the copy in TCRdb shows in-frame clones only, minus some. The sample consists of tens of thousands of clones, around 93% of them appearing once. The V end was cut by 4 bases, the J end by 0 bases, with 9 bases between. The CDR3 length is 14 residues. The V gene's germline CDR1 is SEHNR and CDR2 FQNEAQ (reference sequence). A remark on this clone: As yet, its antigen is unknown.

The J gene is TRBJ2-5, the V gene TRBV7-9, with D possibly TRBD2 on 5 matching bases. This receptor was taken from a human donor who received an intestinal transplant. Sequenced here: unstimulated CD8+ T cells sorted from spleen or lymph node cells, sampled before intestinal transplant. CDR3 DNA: TGTGCCAGCAGCTCAGACGGGAACCAAGAGACCCAGTACTTC. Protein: CASSSDGNQETQYF.